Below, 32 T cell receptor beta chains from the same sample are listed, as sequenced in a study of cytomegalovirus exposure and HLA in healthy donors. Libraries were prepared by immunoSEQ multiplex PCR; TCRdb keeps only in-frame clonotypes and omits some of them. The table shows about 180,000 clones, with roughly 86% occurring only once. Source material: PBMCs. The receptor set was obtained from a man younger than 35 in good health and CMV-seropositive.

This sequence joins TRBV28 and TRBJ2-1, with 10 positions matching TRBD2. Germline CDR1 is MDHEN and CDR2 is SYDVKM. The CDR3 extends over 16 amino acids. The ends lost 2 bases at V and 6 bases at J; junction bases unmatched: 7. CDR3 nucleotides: TGTGCCAGCAGTTTAACCCGGGCTAGCGGGAGCAATGAGCAGTTCTTC. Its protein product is CASSLTRASGSNEQFF.

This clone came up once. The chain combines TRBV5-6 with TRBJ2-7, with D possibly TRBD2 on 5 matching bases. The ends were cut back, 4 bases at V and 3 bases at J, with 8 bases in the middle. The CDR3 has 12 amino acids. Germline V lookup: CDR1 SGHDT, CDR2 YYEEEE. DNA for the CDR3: TGTGCCAGCAGCCCCGGGGACTACGAGCAGTACTTC. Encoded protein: CASSPGDYEQYF.

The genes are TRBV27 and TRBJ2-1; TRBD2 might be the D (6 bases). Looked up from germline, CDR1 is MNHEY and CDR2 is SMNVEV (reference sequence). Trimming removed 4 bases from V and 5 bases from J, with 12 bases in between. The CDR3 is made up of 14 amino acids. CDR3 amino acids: CASSYGGPHNEQFF. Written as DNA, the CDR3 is TGTGCCAGCAGTTACGGAGGGCCCCACAATGAGCAGTTCTTC.

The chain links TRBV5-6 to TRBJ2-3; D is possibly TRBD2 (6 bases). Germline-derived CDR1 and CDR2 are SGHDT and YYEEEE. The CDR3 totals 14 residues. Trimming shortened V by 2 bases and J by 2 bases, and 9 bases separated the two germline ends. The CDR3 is CASSFGTFTDTQYF. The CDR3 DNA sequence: TGTGCCAGCAGCTTTGGGACTTTCACAGATACGCAGTATTTT.

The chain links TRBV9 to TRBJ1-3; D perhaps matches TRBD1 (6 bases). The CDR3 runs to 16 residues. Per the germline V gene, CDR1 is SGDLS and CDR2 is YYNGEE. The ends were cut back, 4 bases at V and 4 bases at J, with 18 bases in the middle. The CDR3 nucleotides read TGTGCCAGCAGCCCCCAGACAGGAGGAAGGGGAAACACCATATATTTT. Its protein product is CASSPQTGGRGNTIYF. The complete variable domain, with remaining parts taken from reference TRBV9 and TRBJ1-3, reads DSGVTQTPKHLITATGQRVTLRCSPRSGDLSVYWYQQSLDQGLQFLIQYYNGEERAKGNILERFSAQQFPDLHSELNLSSLELGDSALYFCASSPQTGGRGNTIYFGEGSWLTVV.

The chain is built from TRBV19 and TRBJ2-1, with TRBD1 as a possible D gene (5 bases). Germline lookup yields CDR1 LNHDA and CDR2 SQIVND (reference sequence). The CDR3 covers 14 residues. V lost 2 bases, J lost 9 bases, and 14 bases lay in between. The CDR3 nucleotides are TGTGCCAGTAGTATACAGTTCAGGGCTAGTGAGCAGTTCTTC. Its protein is CASSIQFRASEQFF.

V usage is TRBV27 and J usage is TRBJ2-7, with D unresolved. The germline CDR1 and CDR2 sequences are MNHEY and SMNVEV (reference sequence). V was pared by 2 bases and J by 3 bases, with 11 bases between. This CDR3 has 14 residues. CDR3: CASSLKSTHYEQYF. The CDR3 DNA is TGTGCCAGCAGTTTAAAGTCGACACACTACGAGCAGTACTTC.

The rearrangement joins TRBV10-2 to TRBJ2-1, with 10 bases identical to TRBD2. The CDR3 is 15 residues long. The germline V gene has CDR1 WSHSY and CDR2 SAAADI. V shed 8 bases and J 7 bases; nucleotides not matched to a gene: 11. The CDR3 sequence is CASDTWLAGENEQFF. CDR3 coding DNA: TGCGCCAGCGACACGTGGCTAGCGGGAGAGAATGAGCAGTTCTTC.

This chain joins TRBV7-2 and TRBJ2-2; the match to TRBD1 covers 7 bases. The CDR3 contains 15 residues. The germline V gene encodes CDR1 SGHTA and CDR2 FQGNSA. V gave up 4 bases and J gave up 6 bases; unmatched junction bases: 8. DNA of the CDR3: TGTGCCAGCAGCTCTACAGGGGCCTATTCCGGGGAGCTGTTTTTT. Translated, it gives CASSSTGAYSGELFF.

The CDR3 nucleotides read TGTGCCAGCAGCTTAGGGCCGGACACCAAAGCTTTCTTT. It yields the protein CASSLGPDTKAFF. The genes are TRBV7-3 and TRBJ1-1, with D possibly being TRBD1 (5 bases). Germline CDR1 and CDR2: SGHTA and FQGTGA. This CDR3 is built from 13 residues. V lost 2 bases, J lost 9 bases, and 13 bases lay in between. The full variable domain, its missing parts supplied by reference TRBV7-3 and TRBJ1-1, is GAGVSQTPSNKVTEKGKYVELRCDPISGHTALYWYRQSLGQGPEFLIYFQGTGAADDSGLPNDRFFAVRPEGSVSTLKIQRTERGDSAVYLCASSLGPDTKAFFGQGTRLTVV.

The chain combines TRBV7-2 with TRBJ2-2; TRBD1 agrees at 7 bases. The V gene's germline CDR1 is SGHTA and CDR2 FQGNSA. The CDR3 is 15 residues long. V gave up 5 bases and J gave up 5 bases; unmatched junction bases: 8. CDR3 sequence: CASSTRTGPTGELFF. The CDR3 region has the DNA TGTGCCAGCAGCACTCGGACAGGCCCTACCGGGGAGCTGTTTTTT.

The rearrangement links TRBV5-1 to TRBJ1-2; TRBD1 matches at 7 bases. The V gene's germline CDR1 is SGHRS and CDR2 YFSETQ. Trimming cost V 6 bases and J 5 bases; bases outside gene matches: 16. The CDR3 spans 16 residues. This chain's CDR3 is CASTEGEGALGYGYTF. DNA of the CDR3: TGCGCCAGCACCGAAGGAGAGGGGGCCTTGGGGTATGGCTACACCTTC.

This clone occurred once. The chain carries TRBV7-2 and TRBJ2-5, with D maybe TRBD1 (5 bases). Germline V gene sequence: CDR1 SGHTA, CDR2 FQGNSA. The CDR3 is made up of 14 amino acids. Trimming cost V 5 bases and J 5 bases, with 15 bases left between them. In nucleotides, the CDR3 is TGTGCCAGCAGCCCCAATCCAGGGCGGGAGACCCAGTACTTC. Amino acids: CASSPNPGRETQYF. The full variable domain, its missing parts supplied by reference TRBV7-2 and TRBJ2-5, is GAGVSQSPSNKVTEKGKDVELRCDPISGHTALYWYRQSLGQGLEFLIYFQGNSAPDKSGLPSDRFSAERTGGSVSTLTIQRTQQEDSAVYLCASSPNPGRETQYFGPGTRLLVL.

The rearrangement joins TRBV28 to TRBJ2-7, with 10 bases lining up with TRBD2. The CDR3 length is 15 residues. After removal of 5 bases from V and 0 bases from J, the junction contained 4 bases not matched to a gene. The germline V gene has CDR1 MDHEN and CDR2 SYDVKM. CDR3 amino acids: CASSIAGGRSYEQYF. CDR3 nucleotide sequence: TGTGCCAGCAGTATAGCGGGAGGACGCTCCTACGAGCAGTACTTC.

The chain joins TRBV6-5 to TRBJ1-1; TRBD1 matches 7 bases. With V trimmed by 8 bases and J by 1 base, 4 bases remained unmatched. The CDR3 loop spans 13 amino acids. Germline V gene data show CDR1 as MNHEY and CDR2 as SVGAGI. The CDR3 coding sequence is TGTGCCAGCGCGGGGACAGCGAACACTGAAGCTTTCTTT. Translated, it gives CASAGTANTEAFF.

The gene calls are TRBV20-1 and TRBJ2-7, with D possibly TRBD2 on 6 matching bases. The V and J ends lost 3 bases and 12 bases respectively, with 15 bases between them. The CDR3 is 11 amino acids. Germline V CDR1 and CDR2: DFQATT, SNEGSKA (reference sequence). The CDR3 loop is CSASPRDWMYF. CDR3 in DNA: TGCAGTGCTAGCCCCCGGGACTGGATGTACTTC.

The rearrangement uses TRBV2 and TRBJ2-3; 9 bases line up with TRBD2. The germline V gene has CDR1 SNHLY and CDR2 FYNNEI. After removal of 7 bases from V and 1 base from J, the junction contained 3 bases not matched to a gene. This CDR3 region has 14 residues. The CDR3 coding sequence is TGTGCCAGCAAAAGCGGGGGGCGCACAGATACGCAGTATTTT. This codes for CASKSGGRTDTQYF. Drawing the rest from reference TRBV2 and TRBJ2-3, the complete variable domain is EPEVTQTPSHQVTQMGQEVILRCVPISNHLYFYWYRQILGQKVEFLVSFYNNEISEKSEIFDDQFSVERPDGSNFTLKIRSTKLEDSAMYFCASKSGGRTDTQYFGPGTRLTVL.

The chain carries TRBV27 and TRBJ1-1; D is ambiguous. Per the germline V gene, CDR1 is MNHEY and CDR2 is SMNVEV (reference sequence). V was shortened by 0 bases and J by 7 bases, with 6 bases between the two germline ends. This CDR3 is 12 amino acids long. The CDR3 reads CASSLSSGEAFF. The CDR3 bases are TGTGCCAGCAGTTTATCGTCCGGTGAAGCTTTCTTT.

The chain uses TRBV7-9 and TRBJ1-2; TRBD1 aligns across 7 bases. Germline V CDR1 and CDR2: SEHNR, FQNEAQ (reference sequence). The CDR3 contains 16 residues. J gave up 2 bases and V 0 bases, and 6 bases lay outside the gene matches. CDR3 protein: CASSLAVAGQNYGYTF. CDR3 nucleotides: TGTGCCAGCAGCTTAGCCGTAGCGGGACAGAACTATGGCTACACCTTC.

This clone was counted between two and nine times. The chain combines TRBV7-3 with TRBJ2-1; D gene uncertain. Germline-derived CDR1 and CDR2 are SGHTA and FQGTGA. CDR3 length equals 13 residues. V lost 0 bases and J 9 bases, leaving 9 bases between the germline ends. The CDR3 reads CASSLTSFREQFF. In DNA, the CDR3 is TGTGCCAGCAGCTTAACTAGTTTTCGTGAGCAGTTCTTC. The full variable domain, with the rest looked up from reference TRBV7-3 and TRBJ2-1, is GAGVSQTPSNKVTEKGKYVELRCDPISGHTALYWYRQSLGQGPEFLIYFQGTGAADDSGLPNDRFFAVRPEGSVSTLKIQRTERGDSAVYLCASSLTSFREQFFGPGTRLTVL.

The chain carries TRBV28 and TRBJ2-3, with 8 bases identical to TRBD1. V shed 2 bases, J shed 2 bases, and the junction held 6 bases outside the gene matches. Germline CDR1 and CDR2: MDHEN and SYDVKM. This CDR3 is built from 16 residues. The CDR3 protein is CASSLTSDRVTDTQYF. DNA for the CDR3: TGTGCCAGCAGTTTAACCTCGGACAGGGTCACAGATACGCAGTATTTT.

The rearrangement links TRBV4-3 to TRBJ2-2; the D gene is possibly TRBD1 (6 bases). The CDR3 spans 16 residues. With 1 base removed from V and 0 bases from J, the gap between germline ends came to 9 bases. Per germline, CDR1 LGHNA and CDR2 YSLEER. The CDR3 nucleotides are TGCGCCAGCAGCCAAGCGGGACACGCGAACACCGGGGAGCTGTTTTTT. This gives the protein CASSQAGHANTGELFF.

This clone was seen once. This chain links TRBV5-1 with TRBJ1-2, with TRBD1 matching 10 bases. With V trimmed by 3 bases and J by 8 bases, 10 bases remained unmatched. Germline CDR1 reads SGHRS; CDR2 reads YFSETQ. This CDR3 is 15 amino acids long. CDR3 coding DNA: TGCGCCAGCAGCTCGCCGGGACAGGGGCCGGACGGCTACACCTTC. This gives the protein CASSSPGQGPDGYTF. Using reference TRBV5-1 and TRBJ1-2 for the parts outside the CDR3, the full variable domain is KAGVTQTPRYLIKTRGQQVTLSCSPISGHRSVSWYQQTPGQGLQFLFEYFSETQRNKGNFPGRFSGRQFSNSRSEMNVSTLELGDSALYLCASSSPGQGPDGYTFGSGTRLTVV.

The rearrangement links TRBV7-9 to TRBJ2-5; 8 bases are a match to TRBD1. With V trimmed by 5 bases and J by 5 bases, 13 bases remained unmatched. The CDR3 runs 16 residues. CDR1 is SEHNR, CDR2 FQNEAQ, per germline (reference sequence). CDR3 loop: CASSRGQGGRGETQYF. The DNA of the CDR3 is TGTGCCAGCAGCCGAGGACAGGGTGGAAGAGGGGAGACCCAGTACTTC.

DNA of the CDR3: TGTGCCAGCAGCCCCGAGGGGGACAATCAGCCCCAGCATTTT. Protein: CASSPEGDNQPQHF. The rearrangement joins TRBV7-9 to TRBJ1-5; weak D call: TRBD1 (6 bases). The CDR3 runs 14 residues. The V end was cut by 5 bases, the J end by 3 bases, with 11 bases between. Germline V gene sequence: CDR1 SEHNR, CDR2 FQNEAQ (reference sequence).

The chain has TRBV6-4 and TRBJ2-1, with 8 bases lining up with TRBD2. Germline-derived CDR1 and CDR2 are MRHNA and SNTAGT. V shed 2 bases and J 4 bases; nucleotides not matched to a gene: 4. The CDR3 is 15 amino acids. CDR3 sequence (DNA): TGTGCCAGCAGTGACCGGGGGGGCTTTTACAATGAGCAGTTCTTC. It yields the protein CASSDRGGFYNEQFF.

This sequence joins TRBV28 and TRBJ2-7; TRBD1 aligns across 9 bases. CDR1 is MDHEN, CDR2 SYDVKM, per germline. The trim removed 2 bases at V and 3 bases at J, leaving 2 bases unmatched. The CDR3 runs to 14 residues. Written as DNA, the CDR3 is TGTGCCAGCAGTTTAGGGACAGGGAACTACGAGCAGTACTTC. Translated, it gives CASSLGTGNYEQYF.

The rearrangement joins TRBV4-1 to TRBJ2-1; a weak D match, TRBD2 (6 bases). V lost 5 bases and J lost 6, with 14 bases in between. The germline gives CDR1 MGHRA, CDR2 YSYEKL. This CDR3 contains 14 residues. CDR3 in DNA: TGCGCCAGCAGCGATGGGGGGACGGGCAATGAGCAGTTCTTC. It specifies CASSDGGTGNEQFF.

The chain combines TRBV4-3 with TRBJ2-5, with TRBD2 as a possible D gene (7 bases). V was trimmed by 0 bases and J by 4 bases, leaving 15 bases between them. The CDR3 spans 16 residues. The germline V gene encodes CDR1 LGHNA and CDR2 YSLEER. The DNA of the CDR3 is TGCGCCAGCAGCCAAGATGGCAGGGGAGGGGGAGAGACCCAGTACTTC. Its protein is CASSQDGRGGGETQYF.

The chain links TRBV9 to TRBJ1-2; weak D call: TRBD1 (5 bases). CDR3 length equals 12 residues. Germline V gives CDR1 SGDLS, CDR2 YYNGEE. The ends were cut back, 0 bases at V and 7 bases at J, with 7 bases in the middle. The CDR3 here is CASSVGGSGYTF. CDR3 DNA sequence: TGTGCCAGCAGCGTAGGGGGCTCTGGCTACACCTTC. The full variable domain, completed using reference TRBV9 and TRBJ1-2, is DSGVTQTPKHLITATGQRVTLRCSPRSGDLSVYWYQQSLDQGLQFLIQYYNGEERAKGNILERFSAQQFPDLHSELNLSSLELGDSALYFCASSVGGSGYTFGSGTRLTVV.

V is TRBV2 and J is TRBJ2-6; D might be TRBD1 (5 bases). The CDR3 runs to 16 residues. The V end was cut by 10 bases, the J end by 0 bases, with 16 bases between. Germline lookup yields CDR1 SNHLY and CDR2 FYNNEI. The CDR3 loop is CATADTDRSGANVLTF. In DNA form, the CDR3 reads TGTGCCACCGCGGACACCGACCGCTCTGGGGCCAACGTCCTGACTTTC.

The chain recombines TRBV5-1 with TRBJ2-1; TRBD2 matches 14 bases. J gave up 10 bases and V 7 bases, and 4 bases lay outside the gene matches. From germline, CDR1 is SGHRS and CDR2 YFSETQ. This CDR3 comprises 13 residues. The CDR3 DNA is TGCGCCAGCGCGGGACTAGCGGGGGAGGAGCAGTTCTTC. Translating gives CASAGLAGEEQFF.